This T cell receptor (beta chain) appears in the sequencing data of a study of naive and memory T cell subsets. Findings of the study overall: The power law exponent of TCR abundance differed between naive and memory cells. There was no ground truth to check naive and memory subset results.

This clonotype was detected a few times. What it binds is not known. Trimming stripped 3 bases from V and 5 bases from J, with 5 bases between. The CDR3 consists of 11 residues. From germline, CDR1 is LGHDT and CDR2 YNNKEL (reference sequence). The beta constant-region primer was an equimolar mix of two oligonucleotides covering TRBC1 and TRBC2. TCRdb reprocessed the UMI-ligation and nested PCR reads via MiXCR and lists one record per CDR3 protein. The top ten clones hold around 0.99% of a sample with about 85,000 distinct CDR3 sequences, about an eighth of them seen once. J is TRBJ2-7 and V is TRBV3-1; D remains unclear. The sample comprised central memory CD4+ T cells from blood. This TCR came from a human donor in good health. The CDR3 sequence is CASSHRNEQYF. CDR3 coding DNA: TGTGCCAGCAGCCATCGGAACGAGCAGTACTTC.